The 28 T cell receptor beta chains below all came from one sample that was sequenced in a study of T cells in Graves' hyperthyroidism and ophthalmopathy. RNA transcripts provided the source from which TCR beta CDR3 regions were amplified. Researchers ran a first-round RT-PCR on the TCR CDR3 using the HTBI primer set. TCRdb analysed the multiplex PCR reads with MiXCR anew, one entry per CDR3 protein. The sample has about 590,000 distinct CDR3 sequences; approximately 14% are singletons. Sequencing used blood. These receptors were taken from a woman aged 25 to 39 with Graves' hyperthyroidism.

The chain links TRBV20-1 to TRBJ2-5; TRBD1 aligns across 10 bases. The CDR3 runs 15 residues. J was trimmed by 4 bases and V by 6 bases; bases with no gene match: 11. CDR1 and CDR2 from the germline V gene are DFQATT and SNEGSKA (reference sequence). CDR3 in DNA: TGCAGTGCCAGCTCGGGACAGGGGAGCGGAGAGACCCAGTACTTC. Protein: CSASSGQGSGETQYF.

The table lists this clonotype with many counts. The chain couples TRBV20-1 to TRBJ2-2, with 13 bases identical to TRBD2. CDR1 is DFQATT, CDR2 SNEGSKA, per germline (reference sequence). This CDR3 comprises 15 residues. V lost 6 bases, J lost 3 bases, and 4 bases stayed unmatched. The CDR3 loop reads CSARTSGSHTGELFF. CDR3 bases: TGCAGTGCAAGGACTAGCGGGAGTCACACCGGGGAGCTGTTTTTT.

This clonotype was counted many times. DNA for the CDR3: TGTGCCAGCAGCTTAGCCGACAGGGGGACAAGCACAGATACGCAGTATTTT. Its protein product is CASSLADRGTSTDTQYF. The chain combines TRBV11-2 with TRBJ2-3, with 9 bases identical to TRBD1. Germline trimming cut 1 base from V and 0 bases from J; bases unmatched to any gene: 5. CDR1 is SGHAT and CDR2 is FQNNGV in the germline V gene. The CDR3 is 17 amino acids.

CDR3 residues: CSARKSRGFTEAFF. The DNA for the CDR3 is TGCAGCGCTCGGAAAAGTAGGGGGTTCACTGAAGCTTTCTTT. The chain recombines TRBV29-1 with TRBJ1-1, with D possibly TRBD1 on 6 matching bases. Germline V CDR1 and CDR2: SQVTM, ANQGSEA. This CDR3 region has 14 residues. Trimming pared 7 bases from V and 4 bases from J, leaving 19 bases between.

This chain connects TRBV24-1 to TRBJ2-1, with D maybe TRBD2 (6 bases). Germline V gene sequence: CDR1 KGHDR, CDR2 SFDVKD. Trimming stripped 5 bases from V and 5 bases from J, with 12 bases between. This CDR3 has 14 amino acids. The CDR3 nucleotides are TGTGCCACCAGTGCAAGCGGGTATCACAATGAGCAGTTCTTC. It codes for CATSASGYHNEQFF.

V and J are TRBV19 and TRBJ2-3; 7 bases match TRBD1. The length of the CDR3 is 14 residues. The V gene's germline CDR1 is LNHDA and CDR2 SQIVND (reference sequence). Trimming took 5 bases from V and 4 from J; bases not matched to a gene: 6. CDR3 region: CASSSQGRSDTQYF. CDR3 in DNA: TGTGCCAGTAGTTCACAGGGGCGGTCAGATACGCAGTATTTT.

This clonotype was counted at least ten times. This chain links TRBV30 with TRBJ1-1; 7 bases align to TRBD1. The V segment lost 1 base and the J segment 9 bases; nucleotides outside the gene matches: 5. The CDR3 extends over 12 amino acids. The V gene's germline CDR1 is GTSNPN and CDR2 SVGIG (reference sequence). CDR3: CAWSESRGQAFF. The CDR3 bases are TGTGCCTGGAGTGAGTCGAGGGGGCAAGCTTTCTTT.

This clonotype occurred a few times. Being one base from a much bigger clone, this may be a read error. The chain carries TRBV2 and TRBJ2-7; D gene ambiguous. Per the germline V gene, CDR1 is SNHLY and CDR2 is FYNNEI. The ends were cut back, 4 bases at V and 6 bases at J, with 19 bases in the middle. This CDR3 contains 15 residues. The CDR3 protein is CASSASSSPSSEQYF. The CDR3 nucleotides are TGTGCCAGCAGTGCATCATCTTCCCCTAGTTCCGAGCAGTACTTC.

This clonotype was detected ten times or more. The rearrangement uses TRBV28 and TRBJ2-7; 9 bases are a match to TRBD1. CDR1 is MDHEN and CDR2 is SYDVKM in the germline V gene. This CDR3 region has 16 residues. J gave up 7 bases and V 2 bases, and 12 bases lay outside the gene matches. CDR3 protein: CASSLPPGQGSQEQYF. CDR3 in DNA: TGTGCCAGCAGTTTACCCCCGGGACAGGGTTCTCAAGAGCAGTACTTC.

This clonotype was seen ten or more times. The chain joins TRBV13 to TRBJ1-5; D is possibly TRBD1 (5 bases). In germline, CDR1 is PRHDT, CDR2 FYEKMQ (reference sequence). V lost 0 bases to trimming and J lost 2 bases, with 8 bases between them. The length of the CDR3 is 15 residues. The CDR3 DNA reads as TGTGCCAGCAGCTTAGGCAGGGCTGGCAATCAGCCCCAGCATTTT. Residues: CASSLGRAGNQPQHF.

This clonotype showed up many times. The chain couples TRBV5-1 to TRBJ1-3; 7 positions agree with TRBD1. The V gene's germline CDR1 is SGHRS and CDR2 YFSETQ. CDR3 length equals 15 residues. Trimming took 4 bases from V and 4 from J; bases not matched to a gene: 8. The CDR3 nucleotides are TGCGCCAGCAGCCGGGACAGCCCCTCGGGAAACACCATATATTTT. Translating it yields CASSRDSPSGNTIYF.

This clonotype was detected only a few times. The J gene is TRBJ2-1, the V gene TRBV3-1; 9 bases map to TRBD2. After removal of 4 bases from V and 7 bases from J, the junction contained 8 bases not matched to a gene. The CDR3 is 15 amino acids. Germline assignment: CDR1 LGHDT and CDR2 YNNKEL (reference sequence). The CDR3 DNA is TGTGCCAGCAGCCGCGGCCCTAGCGGGGCAAATGAGCAGTTCTTC. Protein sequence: CASSRGPSGANEQFF.

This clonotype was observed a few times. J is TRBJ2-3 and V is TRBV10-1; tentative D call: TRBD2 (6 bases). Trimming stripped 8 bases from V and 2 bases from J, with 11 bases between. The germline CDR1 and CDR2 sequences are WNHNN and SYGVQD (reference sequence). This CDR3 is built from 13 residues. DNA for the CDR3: TGCGCCAGCGGGGGGAGGAACACAGATACGCAGTATTTT. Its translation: CASGGRNTDTQYF.

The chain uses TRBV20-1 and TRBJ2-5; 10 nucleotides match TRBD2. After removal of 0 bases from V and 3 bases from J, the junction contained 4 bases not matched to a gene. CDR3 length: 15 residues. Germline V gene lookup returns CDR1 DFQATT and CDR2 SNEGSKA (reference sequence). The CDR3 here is CSARDLAGVEETQYF. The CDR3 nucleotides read TGCAGTGCTAGAGATCTAGCGGGAGTGGAAGAGACCCAGTACTTC.

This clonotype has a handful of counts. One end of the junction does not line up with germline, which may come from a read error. The DNA for the CDR3 is TGTGCCAGCAGTGGTTCCGGGGTAGAAGAAGAGGCCCAGTACTTC. Its protein is CASSGSGVEEEAQYF. The chain has TRBV2 and TRBJ2-5; D perhaps matches TRBD2 (5 bases). The CDR3 is 15 residues long. The germline V gene encodes CDR1 SNHLY and CDR2 FYNNEI.

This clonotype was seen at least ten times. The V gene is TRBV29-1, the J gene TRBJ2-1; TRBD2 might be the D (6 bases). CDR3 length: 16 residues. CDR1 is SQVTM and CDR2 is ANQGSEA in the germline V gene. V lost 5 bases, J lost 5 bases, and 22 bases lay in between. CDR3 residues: CSVLGILGGKHNEQFF. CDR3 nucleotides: TGCAGCGTTCTTGGTATATTAGGAGGGAAGCACAATGAGCAGTTCTTC.

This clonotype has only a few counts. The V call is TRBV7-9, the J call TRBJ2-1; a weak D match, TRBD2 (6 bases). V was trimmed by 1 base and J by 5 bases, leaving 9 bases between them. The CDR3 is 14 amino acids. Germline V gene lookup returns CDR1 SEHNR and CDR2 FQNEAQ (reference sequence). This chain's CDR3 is CASSLEGGDNEQFF. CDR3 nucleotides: TGTGCCAGCAGCTTAGAAGGAGGGGACAATGAGCAGTTCTTC.

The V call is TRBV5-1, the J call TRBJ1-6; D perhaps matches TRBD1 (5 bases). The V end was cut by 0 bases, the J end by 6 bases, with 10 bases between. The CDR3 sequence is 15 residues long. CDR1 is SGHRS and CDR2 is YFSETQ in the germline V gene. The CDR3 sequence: CASSLGQGLNSPLHF. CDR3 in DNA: TGCGCCAGCAGCTTGGGCCAGGGACTTAATTCACCCCTCCACTTT.

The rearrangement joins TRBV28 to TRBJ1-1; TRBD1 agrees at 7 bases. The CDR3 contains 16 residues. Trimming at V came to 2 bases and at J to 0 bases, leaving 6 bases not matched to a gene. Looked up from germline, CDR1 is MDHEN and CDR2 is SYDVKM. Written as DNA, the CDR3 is TGTGCCAGCAGTTTACAGACAGGGCCCATGAACACTGAAGCTTTCTTT. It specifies CASSLQTGPMNTEAFF.

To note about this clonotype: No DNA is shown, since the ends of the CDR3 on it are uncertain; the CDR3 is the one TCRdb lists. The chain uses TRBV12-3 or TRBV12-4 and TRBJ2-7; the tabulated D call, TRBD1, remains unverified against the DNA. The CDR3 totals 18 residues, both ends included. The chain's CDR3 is CASSIYLCSVFGGYEQYF.

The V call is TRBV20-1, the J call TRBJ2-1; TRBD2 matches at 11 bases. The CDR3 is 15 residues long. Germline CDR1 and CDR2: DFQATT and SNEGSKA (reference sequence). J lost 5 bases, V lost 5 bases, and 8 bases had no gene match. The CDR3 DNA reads TGCAGTGCTCTCCTAGCGGGAGGTTTGGACAATGAGCAGTTCTTC. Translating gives CSALLAGGLDNEQFF.

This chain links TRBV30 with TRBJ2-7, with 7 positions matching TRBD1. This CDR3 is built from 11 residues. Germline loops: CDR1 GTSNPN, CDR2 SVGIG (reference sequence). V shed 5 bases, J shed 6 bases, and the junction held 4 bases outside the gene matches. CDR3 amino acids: CAWGAGGEQYF. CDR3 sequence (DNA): TGTGCCTGGGGAGCAGGGGGCGAGCAGTACTTC.

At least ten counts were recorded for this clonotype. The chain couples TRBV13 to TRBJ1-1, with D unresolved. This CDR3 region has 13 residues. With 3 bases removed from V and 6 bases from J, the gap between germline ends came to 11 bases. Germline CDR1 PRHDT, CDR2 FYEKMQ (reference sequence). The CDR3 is CASSFSLVAEAFF. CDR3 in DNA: TGTGCCAGCAGCTTCTCGTTGGTGGCTGAAGCTTTCTTT. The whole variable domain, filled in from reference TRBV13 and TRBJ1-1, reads AAGVIQSPRHLIKEKRETATLKCYPIPRHDTVYWYQQGPGQDPQFLISFYEKMQSDKGSIPDRFSAQQFSDYHSELNMSSLELGDSALYFCASSFSLVAEAFFGQGTRLTVV.

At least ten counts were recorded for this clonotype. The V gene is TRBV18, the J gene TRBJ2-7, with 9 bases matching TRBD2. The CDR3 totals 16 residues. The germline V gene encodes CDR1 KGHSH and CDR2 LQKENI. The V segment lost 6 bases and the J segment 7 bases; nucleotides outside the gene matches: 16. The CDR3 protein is CASSPTQIAGVREQYF. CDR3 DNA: TGTGCCAGCTCCCCTACTCAGATAGCGGGAGTAAGGGAGCAGTACTTC.

This CDR3 reads CASSARDPDTQYF. The CDR3 DNA follows: TGTGCCAGTAGTGCCCGTGACCCAGATACGCAGTATTTT. This chain joins TRBV19 and TRBJ2-3, with no clear D. Germline CDR1 is LNHDA and CDR2 is SQIVND (reference sequence). This CDR3 is 13 amino acids long. V was clipped by 5 bases and J by 4 bases, with 10 bases between them.

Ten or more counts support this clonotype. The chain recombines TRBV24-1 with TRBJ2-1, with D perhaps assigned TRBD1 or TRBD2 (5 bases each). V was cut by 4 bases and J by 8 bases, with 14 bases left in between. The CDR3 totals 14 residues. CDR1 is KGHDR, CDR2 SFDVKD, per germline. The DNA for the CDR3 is TGTGCCACCAGTGACCGGGACCGGAAAGATGAGCAGTTCTTC. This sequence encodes CATSDRDRKDEQFF.

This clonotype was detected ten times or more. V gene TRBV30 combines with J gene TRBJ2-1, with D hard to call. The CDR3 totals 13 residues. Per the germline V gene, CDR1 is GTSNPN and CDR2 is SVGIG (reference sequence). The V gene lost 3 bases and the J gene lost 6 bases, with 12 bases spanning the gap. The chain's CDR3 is CAWSTTSVNEQFF. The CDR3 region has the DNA TGTGCCTGGAGCACGACCTCGGTCAATGAGCAGTTCTTC.

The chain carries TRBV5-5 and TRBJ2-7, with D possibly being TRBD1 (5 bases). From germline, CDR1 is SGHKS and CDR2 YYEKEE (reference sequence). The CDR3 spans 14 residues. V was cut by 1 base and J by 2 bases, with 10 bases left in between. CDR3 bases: TGTGCCAGCAGCTTGCTGTTGGGGCCCTACGAGCAGTACTTC. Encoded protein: CASSLLLGPYEQYF.